The 32 T cell receptor beta chains given below trace back to one sample, sequenced in a study of cytomegalovirus exposure and HLA in healthy donors. It was with 60 Vbeta and 13 Jbeta primers that the PCR ran. Profiling relied on immunoSEQ multiplex PCR, and the TCRdb table lists in-frame clones only, not all of them. The repertoire holds 100,000 to 120,000 clones, with more than 9.5% as singletons. Material for sequencing was PBMCs. All receptors come from a man aged 35-49 years in good health and CMV-seropositive.

This clone appeared a few times. The gene calls are TRBV29-1 and TRBJ1-1, with 8 bases aligning to TRBD1. J gave up 7 bases and V 0 bases, and 7 bases lay outside the gene matches. The CDR3 sequence is 14 residues long. CDR1 is SQVTM and CDR2 is ANQGSEA in the germline V gene. This CDR3 is CSVEDSTGADEAFF. The CDR3, as DNA: TGCAGCGTTGAAGACTCGACAGGGGCTGATGAAGCTTTCTTT.

V gene TRBV6-6 combines with J gene TRBJ1-1, with TRBD1 as a possible D gene (5 bases). This CDR3 comprises 14 residues. Germline V gene sequence: CDR1 MNHNY, CDR2 SVGAGI (reference sequence). V shed 9 bases and J shed 3 bases, with 17 bases lying between them. The CDR3 nucleotides read TGTGCCAGTCCGGAGAGGGCGGGGGACACTGAAGCTTTCTTT. Amino acid sequence: CASPERAGDTEAFF.

This chain links TRBV2 with TRBJ1-5, with D maybe TRBD1 (6 bases). Germline values: CDR1 SNHLY, CDR2 FYNNEI. V lost 5 bases to trimming and J lost 4 bases, with 9 bases between them. The length of the CDR3 is 13 residues. The CDR3 loop is CASSLQGNQPQHF. The CDR3 region has the DNA TGTGCCAGCAGTTTACAGGGTAATCAGCCCCAGCATTTT.

This clone was found a few times. J is TRBJ1-5 and V is TRBV5-6; possibly TRBD1 for D (5 bases). The V gene lost 0 bases and the J gene lost 8 bases, with 12 bases spanning the gap. From germline, CDR1 is SGHDT and CDR2 YYEEEE. This CDR3 spans 14 amino acids. The CDR3: CASSLGGPGEPQHF. Here the CDR3 DNA reads TGTGCCAGCAGCTTGGGCGGGCCGGGGGAGCCCCAGCATTTT.

This clone was counted only a few times. The rearrangement uses TRBV2 and TRBJ1-5; D is uncertain. Trimming left V 11 bases short and J 2 bases short, with 13 bases between. This CDR3 is 13 amino acids long. Germline V gene data show CDR1 as SNHLY and CDR2 as FYNNEI. The chain's CDR3 is CAFSRGGNQPQHF. CDR3 coding DNA: TGTGCCTTCTCCCGCGGGGGCAATCAGCCCCAGCATTTT.

This clone came up a few times. This chain's CDR3 is CASSLQGQGAADTQYF. The CDR3 DNA reads TGTGCCAGCAGTTTACAAGGACAGGGGGCCGCAGATACGCAGTATTTT. The chain joins TRBV27 to TRBJ2-3, with 11 bases that match TRBD1. V lost 2 bases, J lost 4 bases, and 5 bases stayed unmatched. This CDR3 is built from 16 residues. The germline V gene has CDR1 MNHEY and CDR2 SMNVEV (reference sequence).

The J gene is TRBJ1-2, the V gene TRBV12-5; TRBD1 matches 8 bases. The CDR3 consists of 14 residues. Germline CDR1 reads LGHNT; CDR2 reads FRNRAP. The V gene end was trimmed by 7 bases and the J gene end by 4 bases; junction bases not matched to a gene: 8. This CDR3 reads CASAPSTGGYGYTF. CDR3 nucleotides: TGTGCTAGTGCCCCCTCAACAGGGGGCTATGGCTACACCTTC.

The chain carries TRBV4-3 and TRBJ1-2; D remains ambiguous. Germline V gene sequence: CDR1 LGHNA, CDR2 YSLEER. CDR3 length: 17 residues. V was clipped by 4 bases and J by 7 bases, with 25 bases between them. The CDR3 bases are TGCGCCAGCAGCCGCGAAGATACTAGGCAGTCTTTTACTGGCTACACCTTC. It yields the protein CASSREDTRQSFTGYTF.

The chain has TRBV12-5 and TRBJ1-3; D perhaps matches TRBD1 (6 bases). The germline V and J ends were trimmed by 0 bases and 3 bases, with 9 bases remaining between them. The germline gives CDR1 LGHNT, CDR2 FRNRAP. The CDR3 covers 15 residues. The DNA of the CDR3 is TGTGCTAGTGGTTTGGTACAGGGTTATGGAAACACCATATATTTT. Encoded protein: CASGLVQGYGNTIYF.

This chain joins TRBV27 and TRBJ1-5; no firm D call. The CDR3 is made up of 11 amino acids. Trimming shortened V by 9 bases and J by 7 bases, and 10 bases separated the two germline ends. Germline assignment: CDR1 MNHEY and CDR2 SMNVEV (reference sequence). The CDR3 spells CARPLRQPQHF. CDR3 bases: TGTGCCAGGCCACTTCGGCAGCCCCAGCATTTT.

The V and J genes are TRBV19 and TRBJ2-2; TRBD1 is a possible D gene (6 bases). Trimming removed 2 bases from V and 2 bases from J, with 9 bases in between. The CDR3 is made up of 15 amino acids. Per the germline V gene, CDR1 is LNHDA and CDR2 is SQIVND (reference sequence). CDR3 coding DNA: TGTGCCAGTAGTATACACAGGGTAAACACCGGGGAGCTGTTTTTT. It specifies CASSIHRVNTGELFF. Together with reference TRBV19 and TRBJ2-2, the CDR3 gives the full variable domain: DGGITQSPKYLFRKEGQNVTLSCEQNLNHDAMYWYRQDPGQGLRLIYYSQIVNDFQKGDIAEGYSVSREKKESFPLTVTSAQKNPTAFYLCASSIHRVNTGELFFGEGSRLTVL.

The J gene is TRBJ2-3, the V gene TRBV18, with D possibly TRBD1 on 5 matching bases. Trimming stripped 3 bases from V and 0 bases from J, with 10 bases between. The germline gives CDR1 KGHSH, CDR2 LQKENI. The CDR3 loop spans 15 amino acids. CDR3 loop: CASSPTATSTDTQYF. The CDR3 nucleotides read TGTGCCAGCTCACCGACAGCAACTAGCACAGATACGCAGTATTTT.

The chain combines TRBV4-1 with TRBJ2-1, with TRBD2 identical over 10 bases. The germline V gene has CDR1 MGHRA and CDR2 YSYEKL. V was clipped by 4 bases and J by 5 bases; unmatched bases: 5. CDR3 length: 15 amino acids. Written as DNA, the CDR3 is TGCGCCAGCAGCCGAGTAGCGGGAGGAAACAATGAGCAGTTCTTC. It is translated as CASSRVAGGNNEQFF.

This clone was seen a handful of times. The chain couples TRBV5-5 to TRBJ2-2, with 7 bases aligning to TRBD2. Germline V lookup: CDR1 SGHKS, CDR2 YYEKEE (reference sequence). CDR3 length: 15 residues. The V and J ends lost 1 base and 0 bases, in that order; junction bases with no gene match: 0. CDR3 sequence reads: CASSLLAANTGELFF. In nucleotides, the CDR3 is TGTGCCAGCAGCTTGCTAGCGGCGAACACCGGGGAGCTGTTTTTT.

This clone has a handful of counts. The chain carries TRBV9 and TRBJ1-1; 9 nucleotides align to TRBD1. The CDR3 is 16 residues long. Germline CDR1 reads SGDLS; CDR2 reads YYNGEE. The trim removed 3 bases at V and 4 bases at J, leaving 10 bases unmatched. CDR3 nucleotide sequence: TGTGCCAGCAGCGGAGGGACAGGGATGGTGGGCACTGAAGCTTTCTTT. This encodes CASSGGTGMVGTEAFF.

This chain connects TRBV9 to TRBJ2-3; TRBD2 is a possible D gene (5 bases). CDR1 and CDR2 (germline): SGDLS, YYNGEE. V was cut by 3 bases and J by 8 bases, with 10 bases left in between. The CDR3 runs 12 residues. The chain's CDR3 is CASSEYGGTQYF. For the CDR3, the DNA is TGTGCCAGCAGCGAATATGGAGGTACGCAGTATTTT. The variable domain in full, completed from reference TRBV9 and TRBJ2-3, reads DSGVTQTPKHLITATGQRVTLRCSPRSGDLSVYWYQQSLDQGLQFLIQYYNGEERAKGNILERFSAQQFPDLHSELNLSSLELGDSALYFCASSEYGGTQYFGPGTRLTVL.

The chain couples TRBV20-1 to TRBJ2-2, with TRBD1 as a possible D gene (6 bases). Germline V CDR1 and CDR2: DFQATT, SNEGSKA (reference sequence). The CDR3 consists of 11 residues. V was clipped by 5 bases and J by 7 bases, with 8 bases between them. DNA for the CDR3: TGCAGTGCTCCGGACAGCGGGGAGCTGTTTTTT. Translated: CSAPDSGELFF.

The chain carries TRBV29-1 and TRBJ2-1; 15 bases match TRBD2. Germline V lookup: CDR1 SQVTM, CDR2 ANQGSEA. The V segment lost 1 base and the J segment 9 bases; nucleotides outside the gene matches: 4. This CDR3 contains 15 residues. CDR3 in amino acids: CSVEVGTSGRTEQFF. DNA of the CDR3: TGCAGCGTTGAAGTGGGGACTAGCGGGAGGACTGAGCAGTTCTTC.

This clone was recorded a few times. The chain is built from TRBV7-2 and TRBJ2-5; no definite D call. CDR1 and CDR2 (germline): SGHTA, FQGNSA. Trimming cost V 7 bases and J 5 bases, with 11 bases left between them. This CDR3 region has 12 residues. The CDR3 DNA is TGTGCCAGCACTAAAGTCGGGGAGACCCAGTACTTC. Translating gives CASTKVGETQYF.

Only a few counts were recorded for this clone. V gene TRBV30 combines with J gene TRBJ2-1; D possibly corresponds to TRBD2 (5 bases). The V and J ends lost 0 bases and 2 bases respectively, with 11 bases between them. This CDR3 has 15 amino acids. Germline values: CDR1 GTSNPN, CDR2 SVGIG (reference sequence). CDR3 in amino acids: CAWSVGRVTYNEQFF. The CDR3 nucleotides are TGTGCCTGGAGTGTAGGGCGGGTAACCTACAATGAGCAGTTCTTC.

Comment on this clone: The junction differs from germline at one of its ends, possibly a read error. V usage is TRBV27 and J usage is TRBJ1-1; TRBD1 might be the D (5 bases). Germline V gives CDR1 MNHEY, CDR2 SMNVEV (reference sequence). This CDR3 is built from 12 residues. This CDR3 reads CASSWGDGQKSF. As DNA, the CDR3 is TGTGCCAGCAGTTGGGGCGACGGCCAGAAGAGCTTT.

V is TRBV9 and J is TRBJ1-3; 7 bases align to TRBD1. V lost 0 bases, J lost 1 base, and 4 bases stayed unmatched. CDR3 size: 16 residues. From germline, CDR1 is SGDLS and CDR2 YYNGEE. The CDR3 reads CASSVETGRSGNTIYF. Written as DNA, the CDR3 is TGTGCCAGCAGCGTAGAGACAGGGCGATCTGGAAACACCATATATTTT.

This clone has more than one count but fewer than ten. This sequence joins TRBV29-1 and TRBJ2-5; D is perhaps TRBD2 (6 bases). The CDR3 runs to 14 residues. Germline V CDR1 and CDR2: SQVTM, ANQGSEA. Trimming removed 6 bases from V and 2 bases from J, with 16 bases in between. CDR3 coding DNA: TGCAGCGTGGCACTCGGACTACGACAAGAGACCCAGTACTTC. This sequence encodes CSVALGLRQETQYF.

This chain links TRBV18 with TRBJ2-7; weak D call: TRBD1 (6 bases). CDR1 is KGHSH, CDR2 LQKENI, per germline. V shed 5 bases and J shed 6 bases, with 14 bases lying between them. This CDR3 has 13 amino acids. CDR3 in DNA: TGTGCCAGCTCAACCGACAGGAAAGGCGAGCAGTACTTC. It translates to CASSTDRKGEQYF.

This clone has just a few counts. The gene calls are TRBV19 and TRBJ2-3; TRBD1 might be the D (7 bases). CDR3 length: 15 amino acids. Germline-derived CDR1 and CDR2 are LNHDA and SQIVND (reference sequence). Deletions cut 6 bases from V and 2 bases from J, with 15 bases between. The CDR3 here is CASRTRGTATDTQYF. CDR3 bases: TGTGCCAGTAGGACCCGCGGGACAGCCACAGATACGCAGTATTTT.

This clone was seen a handful of times. CDR3: CASSFPPGREADTQYF. CDR3 sequence (DNA): TGTGCCAGCAGCTTCCCCCCCGGCAGGGAGGCAGATACGCAGTATTTT. The V and J genes are TRBV5-4 and TRBJ2-3, with D tentatively TRBD2 (6 bases). This CDR3 is 16 amino acids long. V lost 2 bases to trimming and J lost 4 bases, with 17 bases between them. Germline lookup yields CDR1 SGHNT and CDR2 YYREEE (reference sequence).

This clone was picked up a small number of times. The chain carries TRBV7-2 and TRBJ2-7, with 10 bases identical to TRBD2. Germline V gene sequence: CDR1 SGHTA, CDR2 FQGNSA. The ends lost 5 bases at V and 2 bases at J; junction bases unmatched: 3. The CDR3 loop spans 14 amino acids. This CDR3 is CASSRAGGPYEQYF. The CDR3 bases are TGTGCCAGCAGCCGAGCGGGAGGGCCCTACGAGCAGTACTTC.

This clone was counted only a few times. This chain links TRBV2 with TRBJ1-4; TRBD1 is a possible D gene (5 bases). Germline V gene data show CDR1 as SNHLY and CDR2 as FYNNEI. The length of the CDR3 is 13 residues. V dropped 1 base and J dropped 7 bases, with 7 bases sitting between them. Written as DNA, the CDR3 is TGTGCCAGCAGTGAAGGCAGGGCTGAAAAACTGTTTTTT. Encoded protein: CASSEGRAEKLFF. Complete variable domain (other parts from reference TRBV2 and TRBJ1-4): EPEVTQTPSHQVTQMGQEVILRCVPISNHLYFYWYRQILGQKVEFLVSFYNNEISEKSEIFDDQFSVERPDGSNFTLKIRSTKLEDSAMYFCASSEGRAEKLFFGSGTQLSVL.

This clone was observed many times. The genes are TRBV7-2 and TRBJ1-2; D may be TRBD1 (6 bases). Germline V gene sequence: CDR1 SGHTA, CDR2 FQGNSA. This CDR3 contains 15 residues. Trimming stripped 1 base from V and 0 bases from J, with 9 bases between. CDR3 nucleotides: TGTGCCAGCAGCTTAGGGGGGACACCTAACTATGGCTACACCTTC. Translating gives CASSLGGTPNYGYTF.

This clone was seen more than once but under ten times. The chain uses TRBV18 and TRBJ1-3, with 7 bases fitting TRBD1. V lost 0 bases and J lost 3; bases outside the gene matches: 2. In germline, CDR1 is KGHSH, CDR2 LQKENI. The CDR3 extends over 15 amino acids. The CDR3 protein is CASSPPGTVGNTIYF. Here the CDR3 DNA reads TGTGCCAGCTCACCACCAGGGACAGTTGGAAACACCATATATTTT.

This clone was seen a single time. The CDR3 DNA is TGTGCCAGCAGCTTTAGAACTTCCCCCTTCAATGAGCAGTTCTTC. Its protein is CASSFRTSPFNEQFF. The V call is TRBV7-9, the J call TRBJ2-1, with D uncertain. The germline CDR1 and CDR2 sequences are SEHNR and FQNEAQ (reference sequence). V shed 3 bases and J shed 6 bases, with 15 bases lying between them. The CDR3 extends over 15 amino acids.

This clone was detected a few times. V is TRBV7-9 and J is TRBJ2-1, with 10 positions matching TRBD1. The V segment lost 3 bases and the J segment 8 bases; nucleotides outside the gene matches: 7. The CDR3 runs 15 residues. Germline loops: CDR1 SEHNR, CDR2 FQNEAQ (reference sequence). The CDR3, as DNA: TGTGCCAGCAGCTTCGGGACAGGGGAGGACGATGAGCAGTTCTTC. It codes for CASSFGTGEDDEQFF.